One and the same sample provided the 22 T cell receptor beta chains below, sequenced in a study of cytomegalovirus exposure and HLA in healthy donors. A multiplex PCR was run with 60 Vbeta primers and 13 Jbeta primers. Using immunoSEQ multiplex PCR, the repertoire was profiled, and TCRdb retains in-frame clones only, with some absent. The sample consists of about 140,000 clones, around 84% of them appearing once. The sequencing input was PBMCs. These receptors were obtained from a man aged 50-59 years in good health and CMV-seronegative.

This chain links TRBV14 with TRBJ2-3; D unclear. The CDR3 loop spans 16 amino acids. From germline, CDR1 is SGHDN and CDR2 FVKESK. Trimming pared 5 bases from V and 0 bases from J, leaving 15 bases between. CDR3 sequence (DNA): TGTGCCAGCAGCGCCTACGTGGCGGCAAGCACAGATACGCAGTATTTT. Translation: CASSAYVAASTDTQYF.

As DNA, the CDR3 is TGTGCCAGCAGTTTTTCGTCCGGTACCGGGGAGCTGTTTTTT. It translates to CASSFSSGTGELFF. This rearrangement joins TRBV27 to TRBJ2-2, with unresolved D. The germline gives CDR1 MNHEY, CDR2 SMNVEV (reference sequence). The CDR3 totals 14 residues. The V and J ends lost 3 bases and 5 bases respectively, with 10 bases between them.

CDR3 nucleotide sequence: TGTGCCAGCTCGCTCAACAGGGACTCCTACGAGCAGTACTTC. Its translation is CASSLNRDSYEQYF. The chain is built from TRBV18 and TRBJ2-7; D perhaps matches TRBD1 (6 bases). V was trimmed by 6 bases and J by 0 bases, leaving 12 bases between them. CDR3 length: 14 residues. Germline loops: CDR1 KGHSH, CDR2 LQKENI.

This clone has more than one count but fewer than ten. The V and J genes are TRBV6-6 and TRBJ2-7; the D is unclear. Trimming removed 3 bases at V and 3 bases at J, with 15 bases between. This CDR3 spans 15 amino acids. The germline V gene has CDR1 MNHNY and CDR2 SVGAGI (reference sequence). The CDR3 loop is CASSYTSTLNYEQYF. The CDR3 DNA sequence: TGTGCCAGCAGTTATACTTCGACACTCAACTACGAGCAGTACTTC.

The DNA for the CDR3 is TGTGCCAGTAGTATTGGGGGCAGGGGGCGACTGAACACTGAAGCTTTCTTT. This gives the protein CASSIGGRGRLNTEAFF. This chain uses TRBV19 with TRBJ1-1; 8 positions agree with TRBD1. The V gene end was trimmed by 3 bases and the J gene end by 0 bases; junction bases not matched to a gene: 9. CDR1 is LNHDA and CDR2 is SQIVND in the germline V gene (reference sequence). This CDR3 region has 17 residues. Together with reference TRBV19 and TRBJ1-1, the CDR3 gives the full variable domain: DGGITQSPKYLFRKEGQNVTLSCEQNLNHDAMYWYRQDPGQGLRLIYYSQIVNDFQKGDIAEGYSVSREKKESFPLTVTSAQKNPTAFYLCASSIGGRGRLNTEAFFGQGTRLTVV.

The chain employs TRBV30 and TRBJ1-5; D perhaps matches TRBD1 (6 bases). There are 14 residues in the CDR3. V lost 4 bases to trimming and J lost 3 bases, with 13 bases between them. Germline CDR1 reads GTSNPN; CDR2 reads SVGIG (reference sequence). CDR3 protein: CAWNIQGTNQPQHF. Here the CDR3 DNA reads TGTGCCTGGAACATACAGGGCACCAATCAGCCCCAGCATTTT.

Judged by abundance, this clone is medium-sized. The J gene is TRBJ2-7, the V gene TRBV7-9; TRBD1 matches at 8 bases. With V trimmed by 4 bases and J by 3 bases, 8 bases remained unmatched. Germline V gives CDR1 SEHNR, CDR2 FQNEAQ (reference sequence). This CDR3 spans 15 amino acids. Here the CDR3 reads CASSSARDRYYEQYF. In DNA form, the CDR3 reads TGTGCCAGCAGCTCGGCCCGGGACAGGTACTACGAGCAGTACTTC.

In this sample, this clone turned up a few times. The chain employs TRBV5-1 and TRBJ2-6; D is ambiguous. The CDR3 covers 15 residues. The V gene lost 5 bases and the J gene lost 0 bases, with 9 bases spanning the gap. Germline values: CDR1 SGHRS, CDR2 YFSETQ. The CDR3 bases are TGCGCCAGCAGTTGGTTTAGCTCTGGGGCCAACGTCCTGACTTTC. Translated: CASSWFSSGANVLTF. The variable domain in full, completed from reference TRBV5-1 and TRBJ2-6, reads KAGVTQTPRYLIKTRGQQVTLSCSPISGHRSVSWYQQTPGQGLQFLFEYFSETQRNKGNFPGRFSGRQFSNSRSEMNVSTLELGDSALYLCASSWFSSGANVLTFGAGSRLTVL.

The V gene is TRBV5-6, the J gene TRBJ2-7, with 11 bases identical to TRBD1. Germline assignment: CDR1 SGHDT and CDR2 YYEEEE. After removal of 4 bases from V and 4 bases from J, the junction contained 10 bases not matched to a gene. This CDR3 region has 16 residues. CDR3 amino acids: CASSKRPGQGEYEQYF. The CDR3 bases are TGTGCCAGCAGCAAACGGCCGGGACAGGGGGAGTACGAGCAGTACTTC.

The V gene is TRBV6-1, the J gene TRBJ1-2; D may be TRBD1 (6 bases). V was clipped by 5 bases and J by 6 bases, with 7 bases between them. The CDR3 sequence is 11 residues long. Germline CDR1 is MNHNS and CDR2 is SASEGT. Here the CDR3 reads CASSNRDGYTF. The CDR3 nucleotides are TGTGCCAGCAGTAACAGGGATGGCTACACCTTC.

In regard to this clone: This sample also contains other DNA sequences that code for the same CDR3. The J gene is TRBJ1-1, the V gene TRBV6-1; 8 bases line up with TRBD1. The V gene's germline CDR1 is MNHNS and CDR2 SASEGT. The CDR3 has 15 amino acids. Trimming took 3 bases from V and 3 from J; bases not matched to a gene: 6. The CDR3 loop reads CASSEIDRGYTEAFF. The CDR3 DNA reads TGTGCCAGCAGTGAGATTGACAGGGGTTACACTGAAGCTTTCTTT.

This clone was seen a few times. The genes are TRBV2 and TRBJ2-3, with D perhaps matching TRBD2 (6 bases). The V end was cut by 5 bases, the J end by 1 base, with 13 bases between. From germline, CDR1 is SNHLY and CDR2 FYNNEI. CDR3 size: 15 residues. CDR3 DNA sequence: TGTGCCAGCAGTATTCGGGGGACTCGCACAGATACGCAGTATTTT. It specifies CASSIRGTRTDTQYF.

This sequence joins TRBV7-9 and TRBJ1-3; TRBD1 might be the D (6 bases). From germline, CDR1 is SEHNR and CDR2 FQNEAQ (reference sequence). The CDR3 has 13 amino acids. For the CDR3, the DNA is TGTGCAGGGGGGGTTTTATCTGGAAACACCATATATTTT. Its protein is CAGGVLSGNTIYF.

The chain joins TRBV6-1 to TRBJ1-1; 7 bases are shared with TRBD1. The trim removed 6 bases at V and 0 bases at J, leaving 1 base unmatched. This CDR3 has 13 residues. CDR1 is MNHNS and CDR2 is SASEGT in the germline V gene. The CDR3 DNA sequence: TGTGCCAGCAGGGGACAGCTGAACACTGAAGCTTTCTTT. The encoded protein is CASRGQLNTEAFF.

The chain joins TRBV11-2 to TRBJ1-1, with TRBD1 identical over 12 bases. The J segment lost 2 bases and the V segment lost 4 bases, leaving 2 bases of the junction unmatched. This CDR3 comprises 15 residues. The germline V gene has CDR1 SGHAT and CDR2 FQNNGV. For the CDR3, the DNA is TGTGCCAGCAGCTCGGGACAGGGGGCCAACACTGAAGCTTTCTTT. Its protein is CASSSGQGANTEAFF.

The rearrangement uses TRBV5-1 and TRBJ1-5, with D tentatively TRBD1 (5 bases). The V gene lost 5 bases and the J gene lost 5 bases, with 17 bases spanning the gap. The CDR3 loop spans 15 amino acids. CDR1 SGHRS and CDR2 YFSETQ come from the germline V gene. CDR3 sequence: CASRGGTGPDQPQHF. CDR3 nucleotides: TGCGCCAGCAGGGGGGGGACGGGCCCGGATCAGCCCCAGCATTTT.

The chain links TRBV27 to TRBJ1-1, with a possible D match to TRBD1 (5 bases). This CDR3 comprises 15 residues. Germline V lookup: CDR1 MNHEY, CDR2 SMNVEV (reference sequence). V was pared by 4 bases and J by 5 bases, with 17 bases between. As DNA, the CDR3 is TGTGCCAGCAGTTCTCTTGGGGCCGAGGAAACTGAAGCTTTCTTT. Protein: CASSSLGAEETEAFF.

The chain couples TRBV6-1 to TRBJ1-2; D not resolved. With 3 bases removed from V and 8 bases from J, the gap between germline ends came to 7 bases. Germline V CDR1 and CDR2: MNHNS, SASEGT. This CDR3 has 11 residues. The CDR3 here is CASSDLRGYTF. The CDR3 bases are TGTGCCAGCAGTGATCTACGCGGCTACACCTTC.

This clone was seen only once. This sequence joins TRBV5-6 and TRBJ2-7; D is possibly TRBD2 (7 bases). The CDR3 is 17 amino acids. Germline assignment: CDR1 SGHDT and CDR2 YYEEEE. The V end was cut by 4 bases, the J end by 7 bases, with 27 bases between. CDR3 sequence: CASSRVGGASSFGEQYF. The CDR3 DNA follows: TGTGCCAGCAGCCGGGTGGGGGGGGCCTCGTCCTTTGGAGAGCAGTACTTC. The full variable domain, in which reference TRBV5-6 and TRBJ2-7 provide the parts outside the CDR3, is DAGVTQSPTHLIKTRGQQVTLRCSPKSGHDTVSWYQQALGQGPQFIFQYYEEEERQRGNFPDRFSGHQFPNYSSELNVNALLLGDSALYLCASSRVGGASSFGEQYFGPGTRLTVT.

The rearrangement uses TRBV6-5 and TRBJ2-5; D is unclear. The J call is doubtful: the DNA matches TRBJ2-7 better. CDR1 and CDR2 (germline): MNHEY, SVGAGI. The CDR3 is made up of 13 amino acids. DNA for the CDR3: TGTGCCAGCAGTTACTCGAGAGTCTCCGAGCAGTACTTC. Protein sequence: CASSYSRVSEQYF.

V gene TRBV5-1 combines with J gene TRBJ2-1, with 7 nucleotides matching TRBD1. Trimming at V came to 4 bases and at J to 1 base, leaving 8 bases not matched to a gene. In germline, CDR1 is SGHRS, CDR2 YFSETQ. The CDR3 is made up of 16 amino acids. The CDR3 region has the DNA TGCGCCAGCAGCCTGACAGGGAGTGGGTCCTACAATGAGCAGTTCTTC. The encoded protein is CASSLTGSGSYNEQFF.

V and J are TRBV11-2 and TRBJ2-7; D perhaps matches TRBD1 (6 bases). Trimming stripped 7 bases from V and 5 bases from J, with 18 bases between. The CDR3 extends over 14 amino acids. Germline V gives CDR1 SGHAT, CDR2 FQNNGV. In nucleotides, the CDR3 is TGTGCCAGCACCCCCGGGAACAGGGCGAACGAGCAGTACTTC. This sequence encodes CASTPGNRANEQYF.